This T cell receptor beta chain derives from a study of blood T cell repertoires in COVID-19. Study summary: There were acute and convalescent COVID-19 samples, and they came from the United States, Italy and Spain. From T cells, B-cell-depleted T cells, or PBMCs came the material, which was cDNA or gDNA.

Per the study methods: The assay estimated nucleated cells by amplifying reference gene primers. Clones were sequenced by immunoSEQ multiplex PCR, and TCRdb holds only the in-frame ones, with some missing. That table gives V, J and clone size, and the DNA gave D and trimming. Among approximately 100,000 clones, 75% to 90% were seen once, and the ten largest hold roughly 15%. The germline gives CDR1 MGHRA, CDR2 YSYEKL. V shed 4 bases and J shed 2 bases, with 9 bases lying between them. CDR3 size: 14 residues. The source of this sequence is a man in his fifties with acute or convalescent COVID-19. Material for sequencing was peripheral blood. V gene TRBV4-1 combines with J gene TRBJ2-1, with D tentatively TRBD2 (5 bases). CDR3 coding DNA: TGCGCCAGCAGCCGGCTAGCAACCTACAATGAGCAGTTCTTC. Amino acids: CASSRLATYNEQFF.